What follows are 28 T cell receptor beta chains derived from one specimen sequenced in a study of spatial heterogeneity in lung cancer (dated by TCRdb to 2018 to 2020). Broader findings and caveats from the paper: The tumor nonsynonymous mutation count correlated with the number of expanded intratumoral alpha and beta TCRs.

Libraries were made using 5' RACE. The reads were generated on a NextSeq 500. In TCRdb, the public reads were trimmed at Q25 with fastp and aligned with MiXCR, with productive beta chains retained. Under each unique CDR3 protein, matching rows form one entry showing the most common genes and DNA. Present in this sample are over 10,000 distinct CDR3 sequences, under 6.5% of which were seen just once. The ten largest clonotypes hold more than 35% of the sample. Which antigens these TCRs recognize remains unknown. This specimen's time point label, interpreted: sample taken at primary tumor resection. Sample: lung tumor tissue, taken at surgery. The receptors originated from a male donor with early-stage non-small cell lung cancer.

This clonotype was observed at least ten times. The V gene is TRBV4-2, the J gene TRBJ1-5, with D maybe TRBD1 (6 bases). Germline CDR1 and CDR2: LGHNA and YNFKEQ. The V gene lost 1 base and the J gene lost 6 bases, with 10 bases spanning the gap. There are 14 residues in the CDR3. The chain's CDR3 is CASSQAGAGQPQHF. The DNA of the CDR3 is TGTGCCAGCAGCCAAGCGGGGGCTGGTCAGCCCCAGCATTTT.

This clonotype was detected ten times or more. CDR3 sequence reads: CASRTGIQPQHF. DNA of the CDR3: TGTGCCAGCAGGACAGGGATTCAGCCCCAGCATTTT. This chain links TRBV12-3 or TRBV12-4 with TRBJ1-5; 7 nucleotides match TRBD1. With 6 bases clipped from V and 6 bases from J, the junction kept 2 bases outside the gene matches. The CDR3 contains 12 residues.

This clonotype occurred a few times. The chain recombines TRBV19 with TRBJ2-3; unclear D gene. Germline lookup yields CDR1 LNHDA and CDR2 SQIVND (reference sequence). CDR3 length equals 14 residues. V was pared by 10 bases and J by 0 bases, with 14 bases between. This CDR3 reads CATSRTASTDTQYF. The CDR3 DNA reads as TGTGCCACCTCAAGGACGGCTAGCACAGATACGCAGTATTTT.

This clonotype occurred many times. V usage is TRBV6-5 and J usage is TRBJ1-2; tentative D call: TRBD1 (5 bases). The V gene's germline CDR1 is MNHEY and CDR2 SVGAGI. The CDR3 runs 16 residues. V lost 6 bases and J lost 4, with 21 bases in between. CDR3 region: CASRVSYQGFAYGYTF. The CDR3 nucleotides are TGTGCCAGCAGAGTCTCGTATCAGGGTTTCGCCTATGGCTACACCTTC.

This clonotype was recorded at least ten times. The DNA of the CDR3 is TGTGCCAGCAGGAGGACAGGAGCCCACGAGCAGTACTTC. It translates to CASRRTGAHEQYF. V usage is TRBV12-3 or TRBV12-4 and J usage is TRBJ2-7; 7 bases line up with TRBD1. V lost 6 bases, J lost 5 bases, and 7 bases stayed unmatched. This CDR3 has 13 amino acids.

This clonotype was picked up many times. CDR3 sequence reads: CASRAGNVREKLFF. The CDR3 bases are TGTGCCAGCAGGGCAGGGAATGTGCGTGAAAAACTGTTTTTT. This chain links TRBV7-9 with TRBJ1-4; TRBD1 might be the D (5 bases). Germline V gene sequence: CDR1 SEHNR, CDR2 FQNEAQ (reference sequence). Trimming took 6 bases from V and 7 from J, leaving 15 bases between them. The CDR3 has 14 residues.

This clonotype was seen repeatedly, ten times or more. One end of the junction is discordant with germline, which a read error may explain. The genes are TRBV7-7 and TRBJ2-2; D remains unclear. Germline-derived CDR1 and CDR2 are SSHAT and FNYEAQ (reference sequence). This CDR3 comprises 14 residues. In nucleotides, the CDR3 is TGTGCTAGCAGCCCCAGCGCGGTGGCCGGGGAGCTGTTTTTT. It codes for CASSPSAVAGELFF.

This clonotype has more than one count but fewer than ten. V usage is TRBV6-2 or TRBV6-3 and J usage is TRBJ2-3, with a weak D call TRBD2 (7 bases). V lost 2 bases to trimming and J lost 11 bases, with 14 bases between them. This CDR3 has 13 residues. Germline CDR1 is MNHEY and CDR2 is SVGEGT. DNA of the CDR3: TGTGCCAGCAGTTACGGCGGGGGCCGAGAGCAGTATTTT. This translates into CASSYGGGREQYF.

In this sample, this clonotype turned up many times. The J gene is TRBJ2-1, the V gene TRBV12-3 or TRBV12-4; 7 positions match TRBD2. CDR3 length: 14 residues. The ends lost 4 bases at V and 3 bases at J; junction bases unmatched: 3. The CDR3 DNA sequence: TGTGCCAGCAGTTCCAGCGGGAACTACAATGAGCAGTTCTTC. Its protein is CASSSSGNYNEQFF.

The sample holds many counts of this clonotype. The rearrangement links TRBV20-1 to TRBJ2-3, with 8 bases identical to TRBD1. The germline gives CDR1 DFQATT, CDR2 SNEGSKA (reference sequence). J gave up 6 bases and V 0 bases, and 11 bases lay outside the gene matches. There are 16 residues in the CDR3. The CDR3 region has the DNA TGCAGTGCTAGAGATCCCGGGACAGGCCTTCTGGATACGCAGTATTTT. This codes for CSARDPGTGLLDTQYF.

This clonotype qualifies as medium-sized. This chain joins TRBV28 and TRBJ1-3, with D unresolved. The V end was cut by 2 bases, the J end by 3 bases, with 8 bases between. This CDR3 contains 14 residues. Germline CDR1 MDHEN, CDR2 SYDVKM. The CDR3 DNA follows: TGTGCCAGCAGTTTAGTTACGGTTGGAAACACCATATATTTT. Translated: CASSLVTVGNTIYF.

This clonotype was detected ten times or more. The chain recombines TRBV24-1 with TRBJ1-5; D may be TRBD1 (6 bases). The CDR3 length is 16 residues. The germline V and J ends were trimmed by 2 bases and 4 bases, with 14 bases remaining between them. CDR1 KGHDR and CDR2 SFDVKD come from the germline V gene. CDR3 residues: CATSDSRTVMNQPQHF. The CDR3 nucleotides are TGTGCCACCAGTGATTCTCGGACAGTTATGAATCAGCCCCAGCATTTT.

The CDR3 sequence is CASRMTAASGNTIYF. The CDR3 DNA follows: TGTGCCAGTAGAATGACAGCAGCCTCTGGAAACACCATATATTTT. The chain links TRBV19 to TRBJ1-3; possible D gene TRBD1, 5 bases. The CDR3 totals 15 residues. Germline loops: CDR1 LNHDA, CDR2 SQIVND (reference sequence). V lost 6 bases, J lost 0 bases, and 12 bases lay in between.

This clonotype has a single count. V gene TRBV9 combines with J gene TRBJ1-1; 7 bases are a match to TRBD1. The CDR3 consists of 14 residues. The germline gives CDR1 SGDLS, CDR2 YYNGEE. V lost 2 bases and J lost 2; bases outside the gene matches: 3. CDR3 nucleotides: TGTGCCAGCAGCGTTGGGACAGATAACACTGAAGCTTTCTTT. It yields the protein CASSVGTDNTEAFF.

The CDR3 protein is CASSDLDTQYF. CDR3 sequence (DNA): TGTGCCAGTAGTGACCTGGATACGCAGTATTTT. The chain joins TRBV19 to TRBJ2-3, with D unresolved. Looked up from germline, CDR1 is LNHDA and CDR2 is SQIVND (reference sequence). This CDR3 is built from 11 residues. The V end was cut by 5 bases, the J end by 6 bases, with 6 bases between.

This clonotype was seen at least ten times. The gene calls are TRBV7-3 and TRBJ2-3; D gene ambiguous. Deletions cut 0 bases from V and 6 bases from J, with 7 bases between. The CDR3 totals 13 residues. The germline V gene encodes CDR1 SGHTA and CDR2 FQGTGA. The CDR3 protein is CASSLTGSDTQYF. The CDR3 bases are TGTGCCAGCAGCTTAACTGGGTCGGATACGCAGTATTTT.

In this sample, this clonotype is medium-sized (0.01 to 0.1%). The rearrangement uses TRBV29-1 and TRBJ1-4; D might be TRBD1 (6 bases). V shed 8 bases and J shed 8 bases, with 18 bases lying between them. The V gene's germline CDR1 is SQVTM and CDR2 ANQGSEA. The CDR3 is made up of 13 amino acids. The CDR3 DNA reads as TGCAGCTGTGGGGGACACCAGTACGAAAAACTGTTTTTT. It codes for CSCGGHQYEKLFF. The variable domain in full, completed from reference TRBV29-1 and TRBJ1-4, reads SAVISQKPSRDICQRGTSLTIQCQVDSQVTMMFWYRQQPGQSLTLIATANQGSEATYESGFVIDKFPISRPNLTFSTLTVSNMSPEDSSIYLCSCGGHQYEKLFFGSGTQLSVL.

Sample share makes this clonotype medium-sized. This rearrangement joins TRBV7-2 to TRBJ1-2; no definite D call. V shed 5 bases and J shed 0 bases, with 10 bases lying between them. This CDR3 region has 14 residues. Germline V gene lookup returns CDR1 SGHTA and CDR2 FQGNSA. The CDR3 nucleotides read TGTGCCAGCAGCCCAAACCCAGCTAACTATGGCTACACCTTC. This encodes CASSPNPANYGYTF.

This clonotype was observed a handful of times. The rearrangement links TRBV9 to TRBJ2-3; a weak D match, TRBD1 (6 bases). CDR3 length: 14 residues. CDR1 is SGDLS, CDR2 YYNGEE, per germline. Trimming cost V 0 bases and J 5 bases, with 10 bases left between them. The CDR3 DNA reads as TGTGCCAGCAGCGTAGCAGGGGATTTAGATACGCAGTATTTT. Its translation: CASSVAGDLDTQYF.

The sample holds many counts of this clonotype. The CDR3 reads CASSLGDGYTF. Here the CDR3 DNA reads TGTGCCAGCAGTCTGGGGGATGGCTACACCTTC. The chain recombines TRBV12-3 or TRBV12-4 with TRBJ1-2; maybe TRBD1 (5 bases). With 5 bases removed from V and 6 bases from J, the gap between germline ends came to 7 bases. The CDR3 is made up of 11 amino acids.

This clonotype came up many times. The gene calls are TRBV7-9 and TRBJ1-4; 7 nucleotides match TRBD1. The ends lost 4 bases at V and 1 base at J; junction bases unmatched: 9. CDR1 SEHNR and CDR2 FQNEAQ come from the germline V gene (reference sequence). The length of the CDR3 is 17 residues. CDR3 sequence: CASSSPGQLQTNEKLFF. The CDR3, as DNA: TGTGCCAGCAGCTCACCGGGACAGTTGCAAACTAATGAAAAACTGTTTTTT.

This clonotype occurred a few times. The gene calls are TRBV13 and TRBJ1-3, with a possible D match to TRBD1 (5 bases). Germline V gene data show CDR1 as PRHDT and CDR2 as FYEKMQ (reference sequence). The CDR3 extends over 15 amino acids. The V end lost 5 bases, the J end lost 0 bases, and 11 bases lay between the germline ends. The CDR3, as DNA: TGTGCCAGCAGCCCCCCTAGGGGCTCTGGAAACACCATATATTTT. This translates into CASSPPRGSGNTIYF.

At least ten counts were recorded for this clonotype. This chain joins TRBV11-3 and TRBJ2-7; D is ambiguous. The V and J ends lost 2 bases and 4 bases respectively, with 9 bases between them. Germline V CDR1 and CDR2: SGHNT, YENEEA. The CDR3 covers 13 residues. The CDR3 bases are TGTGCCAGCAGCTTATGGGCCGGGTACGAGCAGTACGTC. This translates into CASSLWAGYEQYV.

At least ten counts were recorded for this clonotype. The CDR3: CASSSYREERTQYF. CDR3 nucleotide sequence: TGTGCCAGCAGCTCGTACCGGGAAGAGCGTACGCAGTATTTT. The chain combines TRBV7-2 with TRBJ2-3; a possible D gene is TRBD2 (5 bases). The germline CDR1 and CDR2 sequences are SGHTA and FQGNSA. This CDR3 is built from 14 residues. Trimming stripped 4 bases from V and 8 bases from J, with 16 bases between. The whole variable domain, filled in from reference TRBV7-2 and TRBJ2-3, reads GAGVSQSPSNKVTEKGKDVELRCDPISGHTALYWYRQSLGQGLEFLIYFQGNSAPDKSGLPSDRFSAERTGGSVSTLTIQRTQQEDSAVYLCASSSYREERTQYFGPGTRLTVL.

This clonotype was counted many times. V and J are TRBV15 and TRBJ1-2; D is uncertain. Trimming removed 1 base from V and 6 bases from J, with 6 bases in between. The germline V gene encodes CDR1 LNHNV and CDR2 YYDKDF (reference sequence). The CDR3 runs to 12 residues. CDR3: CATSRAGDGYTF. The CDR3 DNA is TGTGCCACCAGCAGAGCTGGGGATGGCTACACCTTC. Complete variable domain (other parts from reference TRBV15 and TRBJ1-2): DAMVIQNPRYQVTQFGKPVTLSCSQTLNHNVMYWYQQKSSQAPKLLFHYYDKDFNNEADTPDNFQSRRPNTSFCFLDIRSPGLGDTAMYLCATSRAGDGYTFGSGTRLTVV.

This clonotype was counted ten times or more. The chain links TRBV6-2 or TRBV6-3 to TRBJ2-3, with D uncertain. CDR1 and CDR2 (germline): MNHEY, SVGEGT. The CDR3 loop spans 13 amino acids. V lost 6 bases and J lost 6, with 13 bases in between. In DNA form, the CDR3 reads TGTGCCAGCAGGGCCATTGAGTGGGATACGCAGTATTTT. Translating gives CASRAIEWDTQYF.

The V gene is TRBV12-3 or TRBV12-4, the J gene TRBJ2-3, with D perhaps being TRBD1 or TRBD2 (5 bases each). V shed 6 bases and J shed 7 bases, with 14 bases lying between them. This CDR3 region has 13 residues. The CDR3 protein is CASRTMGPHTQYF. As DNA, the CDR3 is TGTGCCAGCAGGACCATGGGACCGCATACGCAGTATTTT.

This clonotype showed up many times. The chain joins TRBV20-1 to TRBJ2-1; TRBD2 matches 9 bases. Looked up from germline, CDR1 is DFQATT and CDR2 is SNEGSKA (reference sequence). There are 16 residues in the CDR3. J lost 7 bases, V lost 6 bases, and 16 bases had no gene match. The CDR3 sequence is CSASAGGPNIQNEQFF. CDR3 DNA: TGCAGTGCGTCAGCGGGAGGACCAAATATCCAAAATGAGCAGTTCTTC.